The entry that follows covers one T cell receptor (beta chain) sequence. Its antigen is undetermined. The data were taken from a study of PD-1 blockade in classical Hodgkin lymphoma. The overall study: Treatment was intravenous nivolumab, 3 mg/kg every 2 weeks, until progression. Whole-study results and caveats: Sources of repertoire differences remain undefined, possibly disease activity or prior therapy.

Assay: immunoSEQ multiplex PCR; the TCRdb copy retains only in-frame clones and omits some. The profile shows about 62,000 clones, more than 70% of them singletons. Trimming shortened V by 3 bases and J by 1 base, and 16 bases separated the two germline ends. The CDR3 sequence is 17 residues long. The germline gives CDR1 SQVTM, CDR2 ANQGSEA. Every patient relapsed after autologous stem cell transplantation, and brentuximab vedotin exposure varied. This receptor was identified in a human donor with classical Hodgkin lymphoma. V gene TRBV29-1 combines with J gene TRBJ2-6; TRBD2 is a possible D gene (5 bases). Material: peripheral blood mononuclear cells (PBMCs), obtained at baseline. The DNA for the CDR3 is TGCAGCGTTGAGAGTCGCGGAGGAGGTTCTGGGGCCAACGTCCTGACTTTC. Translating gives CSVESRGGGSGANVLTF.